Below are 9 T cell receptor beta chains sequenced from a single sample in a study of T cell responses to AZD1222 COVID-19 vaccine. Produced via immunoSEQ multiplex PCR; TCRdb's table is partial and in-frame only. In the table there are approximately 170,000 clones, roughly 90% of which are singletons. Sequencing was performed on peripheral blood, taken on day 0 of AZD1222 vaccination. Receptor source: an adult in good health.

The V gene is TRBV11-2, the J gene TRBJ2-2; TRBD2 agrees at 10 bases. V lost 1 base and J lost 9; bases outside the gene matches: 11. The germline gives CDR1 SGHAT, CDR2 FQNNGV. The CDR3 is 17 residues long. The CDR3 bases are TGTGCCAGCAGCTTAGTGACTAGCGGGTCCGGTAACAGGGAGCTGTTTTTT. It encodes CASSLVTSGSGNRELFF.

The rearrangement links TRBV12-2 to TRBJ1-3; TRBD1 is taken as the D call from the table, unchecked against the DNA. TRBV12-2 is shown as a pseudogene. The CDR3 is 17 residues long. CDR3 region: CASRLAGTGFSGNTIYF. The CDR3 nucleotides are TGTGCAAGTCGCTTAGCGGGGACAGGGTTCTCTGGAAACACCATATATTTT.

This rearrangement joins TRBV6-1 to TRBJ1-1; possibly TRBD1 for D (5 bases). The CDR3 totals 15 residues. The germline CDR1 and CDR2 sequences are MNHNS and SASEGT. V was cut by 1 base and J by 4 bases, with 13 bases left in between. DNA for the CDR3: TGTGCCAGCAGTGAAGATGTTCAGGGCTCCACTGAAGCTTTCTTT. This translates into CASSEDVQGSTEAFF.

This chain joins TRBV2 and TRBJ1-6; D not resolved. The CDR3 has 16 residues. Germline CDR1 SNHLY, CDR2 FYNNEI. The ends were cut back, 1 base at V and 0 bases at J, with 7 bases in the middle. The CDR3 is CASSEGLSSYNSPLHF. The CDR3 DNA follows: TGTGCCAGCAGTGAAGGGCTGAGCTCCTATAATTCACCCCTCCACTTT. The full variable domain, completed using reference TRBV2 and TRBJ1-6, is EPEVTQTPSHQVTQMGQEVILRCVPISNHLYFYWYRQILGQKVEFLVSFYNNEISEKSEIFDDQFSVERPDGSNFTLKIRSTKLEDSAMYFCASSEGLSSYNSPLHFGNGTRLTVT.

For the CDR3, the DNA is TGTGCCAGCAGTTTAAAAGAGACCGGGGAGCTGTTTTTT. Its protein is CASSLKETGELFF. The chain has TRBV12-3 or TRBV12-4 and TRBJ2-2; D gene uncertain. CDR3 size: 13 residues. The V and J ends lost 2 bases and 5 bases respectively, with 6 bases between them.

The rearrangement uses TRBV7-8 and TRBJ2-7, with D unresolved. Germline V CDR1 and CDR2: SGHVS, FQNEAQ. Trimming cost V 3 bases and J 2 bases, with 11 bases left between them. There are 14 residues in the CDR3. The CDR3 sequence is CASSFGEITYEQYF. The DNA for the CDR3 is TGTGCCAGCAGCTTTGGGGAAATTACCTACGAGCAGTACTTC.

CDR3 nucleotides: TGCGCCAGCGGGCGGGAGAAAACAGATACGCAGTATTTT. This codes for CASGREKTDTQYF. The V and J genes are TRBV10-2 and TRBJ2-3; 7 bases line up with TRBD2. The J segment lost 3 bases and the V segment lost 8 bases, leaving 5 bases of the junction unmatched. This CDR3 region has 13 residues. CDR1 and CDR2 (germline): WSHSY, SAAADI.

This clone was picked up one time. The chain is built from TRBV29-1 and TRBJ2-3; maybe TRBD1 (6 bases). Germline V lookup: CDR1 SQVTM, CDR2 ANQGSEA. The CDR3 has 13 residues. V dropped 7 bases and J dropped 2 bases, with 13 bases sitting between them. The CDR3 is CSATTGFTDTQYF. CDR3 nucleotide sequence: TGCAGCGCAACGACAGGATTCACAGATACGCAGTATTTT.

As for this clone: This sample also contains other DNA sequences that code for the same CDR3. CDR3 residues: CASSLDRGYGYTF. The CDR3 DNA is TGTGCCAGCAGCTTGGACAGGGGGTATGGCTACACCTTC. This chain links TRBV5-4 with TRBJ1-2; 8 nucleotides match TRBD1. CDR3 size: 13 residues. Germline V CDR1 and CDR2: SGHNT, YYREEE (reference sequence). Losses at the gene ends were 0 bases for V and 5 bases for J; bases not matched to a gene: 0.